Listed here are 20 T cell receptor beta chains from one sample, sequenced in a study of cytomegalovirus exposure and HLA in healthy donors. The PCR contained 60 Vbeta and 13 Jbeta primers. Clones were sequenced by immunoSEQ multiplex PCR, and TCRdb holds only the in-frame ones, with some missing. This table holds approximately 160,000 clones, 60% to 80% found once. The source material was PBMCs. Receptor source: a male donor in good health and CMV-seronegative.

The CDR3 sequence: CASNPLGVRNEQYF. The DNA for the CDR3 is TGTGCCAGCAACCCCCTCGGGGTTCGAAACGAGCAGTACTTC. The V gene is TRBV7-2, the J gene TRBJ2-5; D may be TRBD2 (5 bases). The better agreement between TRBJ2-7 and the DNA end casts doubt on the J call. Germline V lookup: CDR1 SGHTA, CDR2 FQGNSA. This CDR3 contains 14 residues.

This clone was recorded once. This chain uses TRBV6-4 with TRBJ2-2; a weak D match, TRBD1 (6 bases). The CDR3 covers 15 residues. Trimming took 1 base from V and 4 from J, leaving 10 bases between them. Germline CDR1 and CDR2: MRHNA and SNTAGT. DNA of the CDR3: TGTGCCAGCAGTGACTTTGCAGGGGTCACCGGGGAGCTGTTTTTT. This codes for CASSDFAGVTGELFF.

V is TRBV13 and J is TRBJ1-3; D not certain. This CDR3 has 16 residues. Trimming took 0 bases from V and 4 from J, leaving 13 bases between them. The V gene's germline CDR1 is PRHDT and CDR2 FYEKMQ (reference sequence). The CDR3 spells CASSLGGWRVGNTIYF. The CDR3 region has the DNA TGTGCCAGCAGCTTAGGCGGCTGGAGGGTCGGAAACACCATATATTTT.

The chain uses TRBV6-6 and TRBJ1-2, with 9 bases identical to TRBD1. The CDR3 is 13 residues long. Germline CDR1 is MNHNY and CDR2 is SVGAGI (reference sequence). After removal of 5 bases from V and 8 bases from J, the junction contained 6 bases not matched to a gene. CDR3 in amino acids: CASSRTGGSGYTF. The DNA of the CDR3 is TGTGCCAGCAGTCGCACAGGGGGCAGCGGCTACACCTTC.

The chain carries TRBV7-2 and TRBJ1-3; 9 bases match TRBD1. V dropped 1 base and J dropped 3; count of bases not matched to a gene: 4. The germline V gene encodes CDR1 SGHTA and CDR2 FQGNSA. CDR3 length: 16 amino acids. The CDR3 protein is CASSLEGQGSGNTIYF. Here the CDR3 DNA reads TGTGCCAGCAGCTTAGAGGGACAGGGTAGTGGAAACACCATATATTTT.

For the CDR3, the DNA is TGTGCCAGCAGCTTTATAAACACCGGGGAGCTGTTTTTT. Residues: CASSFINTGELFF. The chain uses TRBV7-8 and TRBJ2-2; unclear D gene. The CDR3 has 13 amino acids. V lost 3 bases, J lost 2 bases, and 4 bases lay in between. Per the germline V gene, CDR1 is SGHVS and CDR2 is FQNEAQ.

This clone came up once. The chain employs TRBV19 and TRBJ2-5; 9 nucleotides match TRBD2. Germline V lookup: CDR1 LNHDA, CDR2 SQIVND (reference sequence). The CDR3 is 16 residues long. Trimming at V came to 3 bases and at J to 1 base, leaving 6 bases not matched to a gene. The CDR3 DNA follows: TGTGCCAGTAGTATCGGCCTAGCGGGGCCCCAAGAGACCCAGTACTTC. Amino acids: CASSIGLAGPQETQYF.

This sequence joins TRBV7-2 and TRBJ2-1; D perhaps matches TRBD2 (5 bases). The CDR3 has 14 residues. Trimming stripped 5 bases from V and 3 bases from J, with 11 bases between. Germline CDR1 reads SGHTA; CDR2 reads FQGNSA. As DNA, the CDR3 is TGTGCCAGCAGCGTCGGACTGGACTACAATGAGCAGTTCTTC. Amino acids: CASSVGLDYNEQFF.

The chain couples TRBV5-6 to TRBJ2-2; TRBD2 aligns across 9 bases. Germline V gene lookup returns CDR1 SGHDT and CDR2 YYEEEE. The CDR3 length is 17 residues. V lost 4 bases, J lost 2 bases, and 9 bases stayed unmatched. CDR3 in amino acids: CASSETLAGINTGELFF. CDR3 coding DNA: TGTGCCAGCAGCGAGACCCTAGCGGGGATCAACACCGGGGAGCTGTTTTTT.

Points on this clone: Other DNA sequences of this sample code for an identical CDR3. The V call is TRBV4-1, the J call TRBJ1-3, with TRBD1 matching over 8 bases. Germline V CDR1 and CDR2: MGHRA, YSYEKL. V dropped 1 base and J dropped 4; count of bases not matched to a gene: 6. The CDR3 length is 16 residues. The CDR3, as DNA: TGCGCCAGCAGCCAAGTTCAGGGGGCCGGAGGAAACACCATATATTTT. It encodes CASSQVQGAGGNTIYF.

This chain joins TRBV11-3 and TRBJ2-5, with 12 bases fitting TRBD1. Germline V gene lookup returns CDR1 SGHNT and CDR2 YENEEA. The CDR3 covers 15 residues. Losses at the gene ends were 5 bases for V and 8 bases for J; bases not matched to a gene: 9. In nucleotides, the CDR3 is TGTGCCAGCAGCGCCGAACCGGGACAGGGGGCTACCCAGTACTTC. It encodes CASSAEPGQGATQYF.

This clone has only one observation. The V call is TRBV10-3, the J call TRBJ1-1; a weak D match, TRBD1 (6 bases). Germline lookup yields CDR1 ENHRY and CDR2 SYGVKD. CDR3 length: 13 amino acids. The V and J ends lost 1 base and 6 bases respectively, with 9 bases between them. This CDR3 reads CAISEFRQAEAFF. CDR3 DNA sequence: TGTGCCATCAGTGAGTTCAGACAGGCTGAAGCTTTCTTT.

This clone was seen a few times. The chain uses TRBV13 and TRBJ2-7, with 8 bases identical to TRBD1. Losses at the gene ends were 4 bases for V and 3 bases for J; bases not matched to a gene: 5. Germline CDR1 is PRHDT and CDR2 is FYEKMQ (reference sequence). The CDR3 loop spans 14 amino acids. The CDR3 DNA is TGTGCCAGCAGCTCGAAGACAGGGGTCTACGAGCAGTACTTC. Translating gives CASSSKTGVYEQYF.

This chain links TRBV6-1 with TRBJ2-7, with 7 bases lining up with TRBD1. The V segment lost 6 bases and the J segment 0 bases; nucleotides outside the gene matches: 8. Looked up from germline, CDR1 is MNHNS and CDR2 is SASEGT. CDR3 length: 15 residues. The DNA for the CDR3 is TGTGCCAGCAGCGTACAGGGGTCTGGCTCCTACGAGCAGTACTTC. It is translated as CASSVQGSGSYEQYF.

The chain combines TRBV5-6 with TRBJ2-1; D is possibly TRBD2 (6 bases). The CDR3 consists of 15 residues. V lost 0 bases to trimming and J lost 12 bases, with 19 bases between them. Germline V gene lookup returns CDR1 SGHDT and CDR2 YYEEEE. In DNA, the CDR3 is TGTGCCAGCAGCTTGGGACTAGTCTTGGATGGGGGGCAGTTCTTC. Translated: CASSLGLVLDGGQFF.

The chain employs TRBV28 and TRBJ2-5; 7 nucleotides line up with TRBD1. The CDR3 runs to 15 residues. The germline CDR1 and CDR2 sequences are MDHEN and SYDVKM. Trimming at V came to 2 bases and at J to 4 bases, leaving 7 bases not matched to a gene. The CDR3 DNA reads TGTGCCAGCAGTTTAGGGGGACAGAGGGGAGAGACCCAGTACTTC. Amino acid sequence: CASSLGGQRGETQYF.

This clone was counted only a few times. Relative to the germline gene, one junction end is altered; a read error may explain this. The genes are TRBV7-9 and TRBJ2-7; D possibly corresponds to TRBD2 (7 bases). CDR3 length equals 16 residues. Germline V CDR1 and CDR2: SEHNR, FQNEAQ (reference sequence). The CDR3: CSSSSGAGAAPYEQYF. For the CDR3, the DNA is TGTTCCAGCAGCTCGGGGGCGGGAGCGGCCCCCTACGAGCAGTACTTC.

J is TRBJ2-7 and V is TRBV6-5; D is perhaps TRBD2 (6 bases). The CDR3 has 15 residues. Germline CDR1 is MNHEY and CDR2 is SVGAGI. V lost 3 bases to trimming and J lost 0 bases, with 12 bases between them. CDR3 protein: CASSYFSGSSYEQYF. The CDR3 DNA sequence: TGTGCCAGCAGTTATTTTAGCGGAAGCTCCTACGAGCAGTACTTC.

This chain links TRBV19 with TRBJ2-5; TRBD1 matches at 7 bases. V shed 3 bases and J 1 base; nucleotides not matched to a gene: 8. Germline V gene sequence: CDR1 LNHDA, CDR2 SQIVND (reference sequence). This CDR3 comprises 16 residues. CDR3 sequence (DNA): TGTGCCAGTAGTATTCATCGGGACAGCCGCCAAGAGACCCAGTACTTC. It yields the protein CASSIHRDSRQETQYF. The complete variable domain, with remaining parts taken from reference TRBV19 and TRBJ2-5, reads DGGITQSPKYLFRKEGQNVTLSCEQNLNHDAMYWYRQDPGQGLRLIYYSQIVNDFQKGDIAEGYSVSREKKESFPLTVTSAQKNPTAFYLCASSIHRDSRQETQYFGPGTRLLVL.

The V and J genes are TRBV19 and TRBJ1-5, with TRBD1 identical over 9 bases. The germline gives CDR1 LNHDA, CDR2 SQIVND (reference sequence). V lost 7 bases and J lost 2; bases outside the gene matches: 9. The CDR3 contains 16 residues. The CDR3 DNA sequence: TGTGCCAGTAATCTCGTACAGGGGGCCGGCAATCAGCCCCAGCATTTT. It specifies CASNLVQGAGNQPQHF.